A single sample is the source of the 18 T cell receptor beta chains below, sequenced in a study of blood T cell repertoires in COVID-19. Libraries were prepared by immunoSEQ multiplex PCR; TCRdb keeps only in-frame clonotypes and omits some of them. The sample has about 55,000 clones, 80% to 90% seen once. The sequenced sample consisted of peripheral blood. Every receptor here comes from a man in his sixties with acute or convalescent COVID-19.

This clone was counted once. This CDR3 is CASSPGGGTSYNEQFF. CDR3 coding DNA: TGTGCCAGCAGCCCTGGGGGGGGCACGAGCTACAATGAGCAGTTCTTC. This chain links TRBV7-3 with TRBJ2-1; D possibly corresponds to TRBD2 (7 bases). Per the germline V gene, CDR1 is SGHTA and CDR2 is FQGTGA. V was pared by 5 bases and J by 3 bases, with 17 bases between. There are 16 residues in the CDR3.

The chain has TRBV6-5 and TRBJ2-1; D might be TRBD2 (5 bases). Trimming left V 6 bases short and J 0 bases short, with 12 bases between. Germline V CDR1 and CDR2: MNHEY, SVGAGI. The CDR3 extends over 15 amino acids. The CDR3 spells CASSPGDSSYNEQFF. In DNA, the CDR3 is TGTGCCAGCAGCCCCGGGGATAGCTCCTACAATGAGCAGTTCTTC.

The CDR3: CASNLPLAGYNEQFF. Here the CDR3 DNA reads TGTGCCAGCAACCTCCCACTAGCGGGTTACAATGAGCAGTTCTTC. The gene calls are TRBV2 and TRBJ2-1; 9 nucleotides agree with TRBD2. V lost 7 bases to trimming and J lost 4 bases; unmatched junction nucleotides: 8. Germline V gene sequence: CDR1 SNHLY, CDR2 FYNNEI. The CDR3 is made up of 15 amino acids. The full variable domain, its missing parts supplied by reference TRBV2 and TRBJ2-1, is EPEVTQTPSHQVTQMGQEVILRCVPISNHLYFYWYRQILGQKVEFLVSFYNNEISEKSEIFDDQFSVERPDGSNFTLKIRSTKLEDSAMYFCASNLPLAGYNEQFFGPGTRLTVL.

The rearrangement uses TRBV28 and TRBJ1-4; D unclear. The length of the CDR3 is 12 residues. V lost 6 bases to trimming and J lost 1 base, with 3 bases between them. The germline CDR1 and CDR2 sequences are MDHEN and SYDVKM. The CDR3 loop reads CASSITNEKLFF. CDR3 coding DNA: TGTGCCAGCAGCATAACTAATGAAAAACTGTTTTTT.

The chain joins TRBV5-8 to TRBJ1-4, with 7 positions matching TRBD1. Germline V lookup: CDR1 SGHTS, CDR2 YDEGEE. The V and J ends lost 4 bases and 4 bases, in that order; junction bases with no gene match: 4. CDR3 size: 14 residues. The CDR3 bases are TGTGCCAGCAGCGACAGGGCTGGTAATGAAAAACTGTTTTTT. Translated: CASSDRAGNEKLFF.

The chain has TRBV5-1 and TRBJ2-5; the D gene is possibly TRBD2 (5 bases). The V end was cut by 0 bases, the J end by 2 bases, with 8 bases between. The length of the CDR3 is 14 residues. Per germline, CDR1 SGHRS and CDR2 YFSETQ. The CDR3 sequence: CASSLVGMQETQYF. Written as DNA, the CDR3 is TGCGCCAGCAGCTTGGTCGGGATGCAAGAGACCCAGTACTTC.

The chain joins TRBV28 to TRBJ1-1; D is unclear. Germline CDR1 reads MDHEN; CDR2 reads SYDVKM. V lost 6 bases and J 10 bases, leaving 15 bases between the germline ends. This CDR3 has 12 residues. The CDR3 region is CASSLEKATAFF. DNA of the CDR3: TGTGCCAGCAGCCTCGAGAAAGCGACAGCTTTCTTT.

The V gene is TRBV7-3, the J gene TRBJ2-1; D possibly corresponds to TRBD1 (6 bases). Germline V gives CDR1 SGHTA, CDR2 FQGTGA. Trimming shortened V by 2 bases and J by 6 bases, and 17 bases separated the two germline ends. The CDR3 contains 16 residues. The CDR3 spells CASSLGGPGSSNEQFF. The DNA for the CDR3 is TGTGCCAGCAGCTTAGGGGGCCCCGGCTCAAGCAATGAGCAGTTCTTC. The variable domain in full, with the rest retrieved from reference TRBV7-3 and TRBJ2-1, is GAGVSQTPSNKVTEKGKYVELRCDPISGHTALYWYRQSLGQGPEFLIYFQGTGAADDSGLPNDRFFAVRPEGSVSTLKIQRTERGDSAVYLCASSLGGPGSSNEQFFGPGTRLTVL.

V is TRBV6-5 and J is TRBJ1-2; TRBD1 matches at 7 bases. Germline assignment: CDR1 MNHEY and CDR2 SVGAGI. Trimming removed 0 bases from V and 7 bases from J; junction bases left unmatched: 2. This CDR3 spans 13 amino acids. This CDR3 is CASSYSGQIGYTF. CDR3 in DNA: TGTGCCAGCAGTTACTCGGGACAGATTGGCTACACCTTC.

The chain links TRBV4-1 to TRBJ1-4; 10 bases fit TRBD1. Germline assignment: CDR1 MGHRA and CDR2 YSYEKL. This CDR3 is 16 amino acids long. Trimming cost V 0 bases and J 8 bases; bases outside gene matches: 6. CDR3 sequence reads: CASSQDRGTGEEKLFF. The CDR3 region has the DNA TGCGCCAGCAGCCAAGATCGTGGGACAGGGGAAGAAAAACTGTTTTTT.

The J gene is TRBJ2-5, the V gene TRBV2, with 13 positions matching TRBD2. Germline V gene lookup returns CDR1 SNHLY and CDR2 FYNNEI. The CDR3 consists of 16 residues. V was pared by 0 bases and J by 4 bases, with 2 bases of the junction left unmatched. The CDR3 here is CASSEARTSGRETQYF. The CDR3, as DNA: TGTGCCAGCAGTGAAGCCCGGACTAGCGGGAGAGAGACCCAGTACTTC.

The chain is built from TRBV6-2 or TRBV6-3 and TRBJ1-4, with 8 bases fitting TRBD1. V shed 6 bases, J shed 3 bases, and the junction held 12 bases outside the gene matches. This CDR3 has 17 residues. From germline, CDR1 is MNHEY and CDR2 SVGEGT. The chain's CDR3 is CASSRYSTTGANEKLFF. The CDR3 region has the DNA TGTGCCAGCAGCCGGTATTCGACGACAGGGGCTAATGAAAAACTGTTTTTT.

Only a few counts were recorded for this clone. The chain combines TRBV5-5 with TRBJ1-1; 7 positions agree with TRBD1. The CDR3 extends over 15 amino acids. Trimming took 1 base from V and 11 from J; bases not matched to a gene: 14. Germline V gene lookup returns CDR1 SGHKS and CDR2 YYEKEE (reference sequence). CDR3 bases: TGTGCCAGCAGCTTGTCTCCAGGGGGATTCTCTGTGGCTTTCTTT. Translating gives CASSLSPGGFSVAFF.

The chain is built from TRBV27 and TRBJ2-1; D may be TRBD2 (5 bases). The CDR3 is 14 amino acids. V shed 5 bases and J shed 6 bases, with 14 bases lying between them. CDR1 and CDR2 (germline): MNHEY, SMNVEV (reference sequence). Here the CDR3 reads CASSDHLRANEQFF. The DNA for the CDR3 is TGTGCCAGCAGTGACCACCTGCGGGCCAATGAGCAGTTCTTC.

The chain joins TRBV5-1 to TRBJ2-7; 9 nucleotides line up with TRBD2. The junction had 0 bases not matched to a gene; V was cut back by 2 bases and J by 0 bases. In germline, CDR1 is SGHRS, CDR2 YFSETQ. The CDR3 is made up of 14 amino acids. The CDR3 here is CASSLAGGSYEQYF. For the CDR3, the DNA is TGCGCCAGCAGCTTAGCGGGGGGCTCCTACGAGCAGTACTTC.

J is TRBJ2-4 and V is TRBV12-3 or TRBV12-4; D possibly corresponds to TRBD2 (7 bases). V lost 8 bases to trimming and J lost 8 bases, with 13 bases between them. CDR3 length equals 12 residues. CDR3 nucleotides: TGTGCCAGCGGGGGGGGCGATCACATTCAGTACTTC. This codes for CASGGGDHIQYF.

The gene calls are TRBV3-1 (or the pseudogene TRBV3-2) and TRBJ2-5, with a tentative D call TRBD1 (6 bases). The CDR3 covers 13 residues. Looked up from germline, CDR1 is LGHDT and CDR2 is YNNKEL (reference sequence). The ends were cut back, 4 bases at V and 7 bases at J, with 13 bases in the middle. The CDR3 DNA reads TGTGCCAGCAGCCTACAGGGCGGTGGGACCCAGTACTTC. This translates into CASSLQGGGTQYF.

This clone was picked up a small number of times. V is TRBV29-1 and J is TRBJ2-1, with D possibly TRBD1 on 5 matching bases. Looked up from germline, CDR1 is SQVTM and CDR2 is ANQGSEA. CDR3 length equals 17 residues. Between the trimmed V and J ends, which lost 0 bases and 0 bases, there was a span of 15 bases. The CDR3 bases are TGCAGCGTTGAAGATCGGCAGGGTACGGTCTCCTACAATGAGCAGTTCTTC. Its protein is CSVEDRQGTVSYNEQFF.